A selection of T cell receptor beta chains follows, all from one sample in a study of identifying expanded T cells in peripheral blood. TCRdb keeps only in-frame clones here, not all; method: immunoSEQ multiplex PCR. The table shows more than 85,000 clones, with approximately 89% occurring only once. The sequenced material came from blood. These receptors came from a person between 18 and 75 years old in good health. The CDR3 runs from the conserved cysteine through the conserved F or W. Fields, in order: CDR3 protein, CDR3 DNA, J gene, clone size, V gene, D gene. A D gene is named only where the DNA matches it firmly. Clone size is given for some rows only: seen once, a few or many times, or a class if the clone is expanded.

CDR3aa: CASSQERRGNYGYTF
CDR3nt: TGTGCCAGCAGCCAAGAGCGGCGGGGGAACTATGGCTACACCTTC
j_gene: TRBJ1-2
abundance: many
v_gene: TRBV4-2
d_gene: .

CDR3aa: CASSVATSYTDTQYF
CDR3nt: TGTGCCAGCAGCGTAGCTACTTCCTACACAGATACGCAGTATTTT
j_gene: TRBJ2-3
abundance: .
v_gene: TRBV9
d_gene: .

CDR3aa: CASSSRRANVLNYGYTF
CDR3nt: TGTGCCAGCAGCTCCCGTCGGGCGAATGTCCTTAACTATGGCTACACCTTC
j_gene: TRBJ1-2
abundance: .
v_gene: TRBV7-8
d_gene: .

CDR3aa: CASSPRLADDNEQFF
CDR3nt: TGTGCCAGCAGCCCCCGACTAGCGGATGACAATGAGCAGTTCTTC
j_gene: TRBJ2-1
abundance: .
v_gene: TRBV11-2
d_gene: TRBD2

CDR3aa: CSSRRDINNEQFF
CDR3nt: TGCAGCTCCAGGCGAGACATAAACAATGAGCAGTTCTTC
j_gene: TRBJ2-1
abundance: .
v_gene: TRBV29-1
d_gene: .

CDR3aa: CASSVDRGREQYF
CDR3nt: TGTGCCAGCAGCGTAGACCGGGGGCGAGAGCAGTACTTC
j_gene: TRBJ2-7
abundance: .
v_gene: TRBV9
d_gene: .

CDR3aa: CASSGGTGALAKNIQYF
CDR3nt: TGTGCCAGCAGTGGGGGGACAGGCGCCCTAGCCAAAAACATTCAGTACTTC
j_gene: TRBJ2-4
abundance: .
v_gene: TRBV6-1
d_gene: TRBD1

CDR3aa: CASSLRVAGGVNTQYF
CDR3nt: TGTGCCAGTAGTTTACGGGTAGCGGGAGGAGTGAATACGCAGTATTTT
j_gene: TRBJ2-3
abundance: .
v_gene: TRBV19
d_gene: TRBD2

CDR3aa: CASSWGTTTNEKLFF
CDR3nt: TGTGCCAGTAGTTGGGGGACAACAACTAATGAAAAACTGTTTTTT
j_gene: TRBJ1-4
abundance: .
v_gene: TRBV19
d_gene: .

CDR3aa: CASSRWGAGGNNEQFF
CDR3nt: TGTGCCAGCAGCCGGTGGGGGGCGGGAGGTAACAATGAGCAGTTCTTC
j_gene: TRBJ2-1
abundance: .
v_gene: TRBV14
d_gene: TRBD2

CDR3aa: CASSALQGGENIQYF
CDR3nt: TGTGCCAGCAGCGCCTTACAGGGCGGGGAAAACATTCAGTACTTC
j_gene: TRBJ2-4
abundance: .
v_gene: TRBV6-1
d_gene: .

CDR3aa: CASSLDPQAASGYF
CDR3nt: TGTGCCAGCAGCTTAGATCCCCAGGCAGCGAGTGGGTACTTC
j_gene: TRBJ2-5
abundance: .
v_gene: TRBV7-8
d_gene: .

CDR3aa: CASRIQVNTEAFF
CDR3nt: TGTGCCAGCAGGATCCAGGTGAACACTGAAGCTTTCTTT
j_gene: TRBJ1-1
abundance: .
v_gene: TRBV2
d_gene: .

CDR3aa: CASSRRGESTDTQYF
CDR3nt: TGTGCCAGCAGCCGACGGGGGGAGAGCACAGATACGCAGTATTTT
j_gene: TRBJ2-3
abundance: .
v_gene: TRBV6-4
d_gene: TRBD2

CDR3aa: CASSKPDRGYGYTF
CDR3nt: TGTGCCAGCAGCAAGCCGGACAGGGGATATGGCTACACCTTC
j_gene: TRBJ1-2
abundance: .
v_gene: TRBV21-1
d_gene: .

CDR3aa: CASSSRGQGADTQYF
CDR3nt: TGTGCCAGTAGTAGTAGGGGACAGGGGGCAGATACGCAGTATTTT
j_gene: TRBJ2-3
abundance: .
v_gene: TRBV19
d_gene: TRBD1

CDR3aa: CASSLWDREAGELFF
CDR3nt: TGCGCCAGCAGCCTTTGGGACAGGGAGGCCGGGGAGCTGTTTTTT
j_gene: TRBJ2-2
abundance: once
v_gene: TRBV4-1
d_gene: TRBD1

CDR3aa: CASSYSGGTEAFF
CDR3nt: TGTGCCAGTTCTTACTCGGGGGGCACTGAAGCTTTCTTT
j_gene: TRBJ1-1
abundance: .
v_gene: TRBV19
d_gene: .

CDR3aa: CASSLDSEVYTF
CDR3nt: TGTGCCAGCAGCTTGGACTCGGAGGTCTACACCTTC
j_gene: TRBJ1-2
abundance: few
v_gene: TRBV7-9
d_gene: .

CDR3aa: CASSRLYEQYF
CDR3nt: TGTGCCAGCAGTCGATTGTACGAGCAGTACTTC
j_gene: TRBJ2-7
abundance: .
v_gene: TRBV2
d_gene: .

CDR3aa: CASSPRVASPGDTQYF
CDR3nt: TGTGCCAGCAGCCCCAGGGTTGCCTCCCCGGGCGATACGCAGTATTTT
j_gene: TRBJ2-3
abundance: .
v_gene: TRBV11-1
d_gene: .

CDR3aa: CASSLDASVNTVTQYF
CDR3nt: TGCGCCAGCAGTCTAGATGCTAGCGTCAACACGGTGACCCAGTACTTC
j_gene: TRBJ2-5
abundance: .
v_gene: TRBV5-1
d_gene: .

CDR3aa: CASSSDREMNTEAFF
CDR3nt: TGTGCCAGCAGCTCAGACAGGGAAATGAACACTGAAGCTTTCTTT
j_gene: TRBJ1-1
abundance: .
v_gene: TRBV5-4
d_gene: TRBD1

CDR3aa: CASATSPDEQFF
CDR3nt: TGTGCCAGCGCAACTAGCCCCGATGAGCAGTTCTTC
j_gene: TRBJ2-1
abundance: .
v_gene: TRBV25-1
d_gene: .

CDR3aa: CASSLTAWGDSKIYGYTF
CDR3nt: TGTGCCAGCAGCTTGACAGCGTGGGGGGACAGCAAGATCTATGGCTACACCTTC
j_gene: TRBJ1-2
abundance: .
v_gene: TRBV13
d_gene: TRBD1

CDR3aa: CASSAGTSGRALGQFF
CDR3nt: TGTGCCAGCAGCGCGGGGACTAGCGGGAGGGCCTTGGGGCAGTTCTTC
j_gene: TRBJ2-1
abundance: many
v_gene: TRBV7-6
d_gene: TRBD2

CDR3aa: CASSLGLAGVGNEQFF
CDR3nt: TGCGCCAGCAGTCTAGGACTAGCGGGAGTGGGAAATGAGCAGTTCTTC
j_gene: TRBJ2-1
abundance: .
v_gene: TRBV5-1
d_gene: TRBD2

CDR3aa: CAWSPVLAGINEQFF
CDR3nt: TGTGCCTGGAGCCCTGTACTAGCGGGGATTAATGAGCAGTTCTTC
j_gene: TRBJ2-1
abundance: few
v_gene: TRBV30
d_gene: TRBD2

CDR3aa: CASSQEDGFFSNYGYTF
CDR3nt: TGCGCCAGCAGCCAAGAGGACGGGTTCTTCTCTAACTATGGCTACACCTTC
j_gene: TRBJ1-2
abundance: .
v_gene: TRBV4-1
d_gene: .

CDR3aa: CASSLTSGGGEQYF
CDR3nt: TGTGCCAGCAGTCTAACTAGCGGGGGCGGCGAGCAGTACTTC
j_gene: TRBJ2-7
abundance: .
v_gene: TRBV6-6
d_gene: TRBD2

CDR3aa: CASSVDQGQGDGYTF
CDR3nt: TGTGCCAGCAGCGTAGACCAGGGGCAGGGTGATGGCTACACCTTC
j_gene: TRBJ1-2
abundance: .
v_gene: TRBV9
d_gene: .

CDR3aa: CASNPLGISGEQFF
CDR3nt: TGTGCCAGCAATCCCCTCGGAATAAGCGGTGAGCAGTTCTTC
j_gene: TRBJ2-1
abundance: .
v_gene: TRBV6-6
d_gene: .

CDR3aa: CAGKGQGGDEQFF
CDR3nt: TGTGCCGGTAAGGGCCAGGGTGGCGATGAGCAGTTCTTC
j_gene: TRBJ2-1
abundance: .
v_gene: TRBV10-3
d_gene: .

CDR3aa: CASSRGTAPPDTQYF
CDR3nt: TGTGCCAGCAGCCGCGGGACCGCGCCCCCAGATACGCAGTATTTT
j_gene: TRBJ2-3
abundance: .
v_gene: TRBV5-4
d_gene: .

CDR3aa: CASNSNSGRVYNEQFF
CDR3nt: TGTGCCAGCAACTCCAATAGCGGGAGGGTATACAATGAGCAGTTCTTC
j_gene: TRBJ2-1
abundance: .
v_gene: TRBV6-4
d_gene: TRBD2

CDR3aa: CASSWEGSGANVLTF
CDR3nt: TGTGCCAGCAGCTGGGAGGGGTCCGGGGCCAACGTCCTGACTTTC
j_gene: TRBJ2-6
abundance: .
v_gene: TRBV7-2
d_gene: TRBD2

CDR3aa: CASSLDGQGAYEQYF
CDR3nt: TGTGCCAGCAGTTTAGACGGTCAGGGGGCCTACGAGCAGTACTTC
j_gene: TRBJ2-7
abundance: .
v_gene: TRBV28
d_gene: TRBD1

CDR3aa: CASSKGSETYEQYF
CDR3nt: TGTGCCAGCAGTAAAGGATCGGAGACCTACGAGCAGTACTTC
j_gene: TRBJ2-7
abundance: .
v_gene: TRBV6-5
d_gene: .

CDR3aa: CASSLGRFSDYNEQFF
CDR3nt: TGTGCCAGCAGCTTAGGGAGGTTTTCGGACTACAATGAGCAGTTCTTC
j_gene: TRBJ2-1
abundance: .
v_gene: TRBV11-3
d_gene: .

CDR3aa: CASSVAIAGNTIYF
CDR3nt: TGTGCCAGCAGCGTAGCTATAGCTGGAAACACCATATATTTT
j_gene: TRBJ1-3
abundance: .
v_gene: TRBV9
d_gene: .

CDR3aa: CASSLPGTEAFF
CDR3nt: TGCGCCAGCAGCTTGCCAGGGACTGAAGCTTTCTTT
j_gene: TRBJ1-1
abundance: once
v_gene: TRBV5-1
d_gene: .